This T cell receptor (beta chain) was sequenced during a study of blood T cells in healthy people across ages. The CDR3 spans 15 residues. As to this clonotype: The antigen is not known. A much larger clone differs from this one at a single base, so this may be a read error.

Study-wide points: The CMV status of each donor remained undetermined, and this could have confounded shifts in expanded clonotypes.

A sample-barcoded 5' primer and a J-beta primer mix were used in a second PCR of about 6 to 12 cycles. MiXCR, run by TCRdb on the 5' RACE reads, gives a single entry per CDR3 protein. The sample yields hundreds of thousands of distinct CDR3 sequences, 32% seen once. The V and J genes are TRBV12-3 or TRBV12-4 and TRBJ1-6; no reliable D call. What was sequenced was blood. The TCR sequence derives from a woman aged 80 or over in good health. CDR3 loop: CASSFLGGRNSPRHF. The CDR3 nucleotides read TGTGCCAGCAGTTTCTTAGGAGGGCGTAATTCACCCCGCCACTTT.